This paragraph covers one TCR beta chain sequence. The target antigen is unknown. The CDR3 is 14 amino acids. Germline CDR1 SGHTA, CDR2 FQGNSA. Trimming stripped 6 bases from V and 2 bases from J, with 12 bases between. These data originate in a study of cytomegalovirus exposure and HLA in healthy donors. General study findings and limits: Researchers catalogued around 150 TCR beta chains as cytomegalovirus-associated. Confirmation was obtained in vitro that a few CMV-associated chains are specific for CMV antigens.

Produced via immunoSEQ multiplex PCR; TCRdb's table is partial and in-frame only. The repertoire holds a few hundred thousand clones, 90% seen once, with roughly 0.4% in the top ten. The rearrangement uses TRBV7-2 and TRBJ2-3; D is possibly TRBD2 (6 bases). Material for sequencing was PBMCs. The source of this sequence is a woman aged 18-29 years in good health and CMV-seronegative. The CDR3 DNA is TGTGCCAGCAGTCCGACTAGGCCCACAGATACGCAGTATTTT. As protein: CASSPTRPTDTQYF.